Listed here is a single T cell receptor (beta chain). A single count supports this clonotype. What antigen it recognizes has not been identified. Base quality data are lacking; no much larger clone is found one base away. Single-read evidence is weak. Patients with ophthalmopathy had moderately to severely active disease, with a Clinical Activity Score of 3 or more, a NOSPECS grade of 4 or more, and a disease duration of less than 3 months. Patients with other autoimmune diseases, uncontrolled infections, pregnancy or lactation were excluded. Diagnosis relied on clinical symptoms, serum thyroxine, TRAb, thyroid ultrasound and orbital computed tomography. Using Ficoll-Paque density gradient centrifugation, PBMCs were isolated from less than 11 ml of fresh peripheral blood. Total RNA was extracted using Trizol reagent, and RNA quality was checked on an Agilent 2100 Bioanalyzer. The record originates from a study of Graves' ophthalmopathy and Graves' hyperthyroidism listed by TCRdb under 2018. Context from the whole study: Peripheral blood was collected at initial diagnosis, before any treatment. In total, approximately 130 blood samples were TCR-sequenced: roughly 45 ophthalmopathy, roughly 77 hyperthyroidism and about 17 hyperthyroidism-to-ophthalmopathy patients. In over five hyperthyroidism patients, the T-cell repertoires found in thyroid tissue were compared with those found in blood. Following sampling, methimazole starting at 30 mg daily was administered to hyperthyroidism patients, and high-dose intravenous methylprednisolone was administered to ophthalmopathy patients. To explore V-J signatures that distinguish ophthalmopathy from hyperthyroidism, a discovery set of roughly 98 patients was enrolled, made up of 40 to 45 with ophthalmopathy and roughly 55 with stable hyperthyroidism. The study used signatures of the TCR beta repertoire to tell Graves' ophthalmopathy apart from Graves' hyperthyroidism and to predict which patients would progress to ophthalmopathy. An independent validation cohort comprised some 19 hyperthyroidism patients and 15 to 17 patients who later progressed from hyperthyroidism to ophthalmopathy. Results and caveats for the whole study, not just this receptor: In cross-validation, the 13-signature model distinguished ophthalmopathy from stable hyperthyroidism with 85% to 90% sensitivity and just under 84% specificity, and in the test set the corresponding values were approximately 79% and 70%. No statistical method was used to set the sample size in advance, and the investigators knew which group each participant was assigned to. In validation, the model predicted ophthalmopathy progression with 70.59% sensitivity and approximately 72% specificity; some 13 predicted patients were CT-confirmed with GO in a median of around 6.5 months. Most expanded thyroid clonotypes with frequency above 0.001 were also detected in blood, suggesting blood repertoires may reflect the thyroid immune response.

For repertoire sequencing, TCR beta CDR3 regions were amplified from RNA transcripts. The first round of RT-PCR was done with HTBI primers and the Qiagen OneStep RT-PCR kit, and was followed by a second round of multiplex PCR, then size selection and purification. Libraries were sequenced on an Illumina HiSeq2000 using paired-end 100 bp reads. The original methods were these. Reads were processed with SOAPnuke, discarding reads with adapters, uncalled bases, mean Phred below 15, or no exact constant-primer or identifier match. COPE v1.2.5 was used to merge high-quality paired reads. Each unique nucleotide sequence was treated as a clonotype, and MiTCR v1.1 was used to align the clonotypes to the IMGT TRB V, D and J references. Only V-J combinations with frequency above 0.0001 were analysed, covering 99% to 99.2% of repertoires. For each V-J combination, a TCR clonal expansion and chaos score was defined as the ratio of F50 clonal expansion to chaos observed in the TCRdist matrix. Welch's t-statistics and random forest were used to narrow the features down to about a dozen V-J combinations, which were then fed into a naive Bayes classifier. The similarity between thyroid and blood repertoires was quantified using the Morisita-Horn index. The raw public data were reprocessed by TCRdb itself: fastp quality trimming at Q25, MiXCR clonotype calling, in-frame beta chains only. CDR3 protein duplicates are merged, each entry listing the most common genes and DNA. In this record, the V and J calls reflect TCRdb's handling and not the investigators' own analysis. The sample table lists hundreds of thousands of distinct CDR3 sequences, 45% of them with a count of one. The ten biggest clones cover approximately 44% of the sample.

Trimming accounts for 1 base at V and 3 bases at J, while the number of junction bases matched to no gene is 8. The germline V gene (reference sequence) yields DFQATT for CDR1 and SNEGSKA for CDR2. The CDR3 starts with the cysteine, ends with the phenylalanine, and has 15 residues. The DNA shown is the 45-base CDR3, in frame from base 1. This chain joins TRBV20-1 to TRBJ2-7; TRBD2 fits 8 bases in the junction. Sequencing used peripheral blood. The TCR originated in an adult man with Graves' ophthalmopathy. The bases read TGCAGTGCTAGAGGCCCCGGGGGGGCGATCTACGAGCAGTACTTC. The translation is CSARGPGGAIYEQYF.